The clone carrying this T cell receptor beta chain was observed a handful of times. The investigators amplified TCR beta CDR3 regions from RNA transcripts. The HTBI primer set drove a first-round RT-PCR of the TCR CDR3. TCRdb ran MiXCR on the multiplex PCR reads and lists one entry per CDR3 protein. The sample lists under 650,000 distinct CDR3 sequences; 16% were seen once. The data stem from a study of T cells in Graves' hyperthyroidism and ophthalmopathy. V gave up 6 bases and J gave up 0 bases, with 6 bases separating them. The CDR3 is 12 amino acids. Germline V gene lookup returns CDR1 MNHEY and CDR2 SMNVEV (reference sequence).

The receptor's source is a woman in her twenties or thirties with Graves' hyperthyroidism. The material sequenced was blood. This rearrangement joins TRBV27 to TRBJ2-7, with D perhaps being TRBD1 or TRBD2 (5 bases each). The CDR3 protein is CASRGTSYEQYF. The CDR3 DNA reads TGTGCCAGCAGGGGGACCTCCTACGAGCAGTACTTC.